This T cell receptor beta chain was sequenced during a study of CD8 T cells in Susac syndrome. Random hexamers served to reverse transcribe roughly 0.5 to 1 ug RNA. The CDR3 of TCR beta was amplified by immunoSEQ multiplex PCR across 54 Vbeta and 13 Jbeta. TCRdb passed the immunoSEQ multiplex PCR reads through MiXCR, listing each CDR3 protein once. Among about 200,000 distinct CDR3 sequences listed, over 75% were seen once. The diagnostic criteria for definite or probable disease, as recently defined, were met by the patients with Susac syndrome. Trimming took off 7 bases at V and 6 bases at J, with 23 bases between the two ends. CDR3 length: 17 amino acids. The germline V gene encodes CDR1 SGHRS and CDR2 YFSETQ.

The sample consisted of CD4+ T cells from PBMCs. The sequence derives from a human donor with Susac syndrome. The chain couples TRBV5-1 to TRBJ1-6; possible D gene TRBD1, 5 bases. The CDR3 loop reads CASAAKPGPKTNSPLHF. CDR3 sequence (DNA): TGCGCCAGCGCCGCAAAACCGGGACCCAAAACTAATTCACCCCTCCACTTT. Drawing the rest from reference TRBV5-1 and TRBJ1-6, the complete variable domain is KAGVTQTPRYLIKTRGQQVTLSCSPISGHRSVSWYQQTPGQGLQFLFEYFSETQRNKGNFPGRFSGRQFSNSRSEMNVSTLELGDSALYLCASAAKPGPKTNSPLHFGNGTRLTVT.